This T cell receptor beta chain appears in the sequencing data of a study of cytomegalovirus exposure and HLA in healthy donors. Note on this clone: Its antigen remains unidentified. Compared with germline, one end of the junction differs, possibly owing to a read error.

The CDR3 totals 13 residues. From germline, CDR1 is SGHDT and CDR2 YYEEEE. Study-wide results and caveats: The later analysis indicated that the majority of CMV-associated TCR beta chains appeared HLA-restricted.

Both 60 Vbeta primers and 13 Jbeta primers went into the PCR. Assay: immunoSEQ multiplex PCR; the TCRdb copy retains only in-frame clones and omits some. The sample contains some 150,000 clones, around 72% of which appear only once. Material: PBMCs. The chain combines TRBV5-6 with TRBJ1-2; 11 bases map to TRBD1. The receptor's source is a man aged 40-55 years in good health and CMV-seronegative. The CDR3 nucleotides read TGTGCCAGCAGCTTTGGGACAGGGGGAGGCTACCCCTTC. Its translation: CASSFGTGGGYPF. Supplemented by reference TRBV5-6 and TRBJ1-2, the full variable domain reads DAGVTQSPTHLIKTRGQQVTLRCSPKSGHDTVSWYQQALGQGPQFIFQYYEEEERQRGNFPDRFSGHQFPNYSSELNVNALLLGDSALYLCASSFGTGGGYPFGSGTRLTVV.